Below are 19 T cell receptor beta chains sequenced from a single sample in a study of blood T cells in healthy people across ages. A second about 6 to 12 cycle PCR used barcoded and J-beta primers. TCRdb processed the 5' RACE reads anew with MiXCR; each CDR3 protein has one entry. The profile shows 550,000 to 650,000 distinct CDR3 sequences, under 30% of them singletons. Specimen: blood. Source of these receptors: a woman aged 80 or over in good health.

This clonotype occurred a few times. The rearrangement joins TRBV4-1 to TRBJ2-3, with D possibly being TRBD2 (6 bases). V lost 1 base, J lost 1 base, and 12 bases lay in between. The CDR3 has 16 residues. Germline CDR1 reads MGHRA; CDR2 reads YSYEKL. The CDR3 DNA reads TGCGCCAGCAGCCAAGGGGGCGGGGTGGGCACAGATACGCAGTATTTT. It yields the protein CASSQGGGVGTDTQYF.

This clonotype was observed many times. The chain is built from TRBV3-1 and TRBJ2-7, with D possibly matching TRBD1 (5 bases). Germline V gene sequence: CDR1 LGHDT, CDR2 YNNKEL (reference sequence). The CDR3 totals 16 residues. Trimming left V 4 bases short and J 0 bases short, with 16 bases between. CDR3 DNA sequence: TGTGCCAGCAGCCGCCCCCGCGGCAGGGCCTCCTACGAGCAGTACTTC. This sequence encodes CASSRPRGRASYEQYF.

The chain links TRBV4-3 to TRBJ1-6; 9 bases are shared with TRBD1. After removal of 2 bases from V and 7 bases from J, the junction contained 3 bases not matched to a gene. Germline-derived CDR1 and CDR2 are LGHNA and YSLEER. This CDR3 has 15 amino acids. This CDR3 reads CASSQYTGGNSPLHF. CDR3 sequence (DNA): TGCGCCAGCAGCCAATACACAGGGGGCAATTCACCCCTCCACTTT.

Comments on this clonotype: It may be a read error: a sequence one base away is much more abundant. The genes are TRBV6-5 and TRBJ1-6; no clear D gene. The CDR3 length is 14 residues. Germline assignment: CDR1 MNHEY and CDR2 SVGAGI. CDR3 region: CASRLQSGNSPPHF. The CDR3 nucleotides are TGTGCCAGCAGGCTACAATCGGGGAATTCACCCCCCCACTTT.

A remark on this clonotype: Possible read error: a much larger clone is one base away. The chain employs TRBV5-1 and TRBJ2-1; D gene unclear. The J call may be faulty, since TRBJ2-7 better matches the DNA end. CDR1 is SGHRS, CDR2 YFSETQ, per germline. The length of the CDR3 is 13 residues. The CDR3, as DNA: TGCGCCAGCAGCTTGGACATCCTCAATGAGCAGTACTTC. This translates into CASSLDILNEQYF.

This clonotype appeared many times. V is TRBV2 and J is TRBJ2-3; the D gene is possibly TRBD2 (6 bases). CDR3 length: 15 residues. CDR1 SNHLY and CDR2 FYNNEI come from the germline V gene. The ends were cut back, 5 bases at V and 2 bases at J, with 14 bases in the middle. The CDR3 nucleotides read TGTGCCAGCAGTTACCGGGGACTCCCCACAGATACGCAGTATTTT. Translation: CASSYRGLPTDTQYF.

Concerning this clonotype: Given a much more abundant clone one base away, this may be a read error. The chain couples TRBV10-3 to TRBJ2-5, with 7 bases fitting TRBD1. The germline V gene encodes CDR1 ENHRY and CDR2 SYGVKD. The CDR3 totals 11 residues. J lost 13 bases, V lost 5 bases, and 7 bases had no gene match. CDR3 DNA sequence: TGTGCCATCAGTATACAGGGGTGGGCGTACTTC. It translates to CAISIQGWAYF.

V gene TRBV4-3 combines with J gene TRBJ2-1, with TRBD2 matching 7 bases. Losses at the gene ends were 4 bases for V and 6 bases for J; bases not matched to a gene: 6. The CDR3 consists of 14 residues. Per germline, CDR1 LGHNA and CDR2 YSLEER. The CDR3 DNA reads TGCGCCAGCAGCCCCTGGGGGGGGAGCAATGAGCAGTTCTTC. Amino acids: CASSPWGGSNEQFF.

This clonotype was counted many times. V gene TRBV6-6 combines with J gene TRBJ2-5; weak D call: TRBD1 (6 bases). The CDR3 has 12 amino acids. The V end was cut by 1 base, the J end by 11 bases, with 11 bases between. Germline V lookup: CDR1 MNHNY, CDR2 SVGAGI (reference sequence). The CDR3 nucleotides are TGTGCCAGCAGTTACTACGAGGGGGAGCAGTACTTC. Residues: CASSYYEGEQYF.

V is TRBV30 and J is TRBJ1-2; a weak D match, TRBD1 (6 bases). CDR1 and CDR2 (germline): GTSNPN, SVGIG (reference sequence). V dropped 3 bases and J dropped 12 bases, with 20 bases sitting between them. This CDR3 comprises 13 residues. CDR3 nucleotides: TGTGCCTGGAGAAACAGGGAGTCGGGAGGCCACACCTTC. The encoded protein is CAWRNRESGGHTF.

This clonotype was observed a few times. The chain carries TRBV2 and TRBJ1-4; no clear D. V lost 3 bases and J lost 7, with 15 bases in between. Per germline, CDR1 SNHLY and CDR2 FYNNEI. This CDR3 region has 15 residues. CDR3 region: CASSDSPNRGEKLFF. CDR3 coding DNA: TGTGCCAGCAGTGATAGTCCTAACCGGGGTGAAAAACTGTTTTTT.

V is TRBV7-2 and J is TRBJ1-4; 8 nucleotides line up with TRBD1. This CDR3 is built from 19 residues. The V segment lost 5 bases and the J segment 7 bases; nucleotides outside the gene matches: 21. In germline, CDR1 is SGHTA, CDR2 FQGNSA. The CDR3 bases are TGTGCCAGCAGCCAATATGCAGGGGGCGTTGGTTATTGGACTGAAAAACTGTTTTTT. This sequence encodes CASSQYAGGVGYWTEKLFF.

The rearrangement uses TRBV2 and TRBJ2-5, with 14 bases fitting TRBD2. This CDR3 contains 17 residues. The germline V gene encodes CDR1 SNHLY and CDR2 FYNNEI. The trim removed 3 bases at V and 11 bases at J, leaving 14 bases unmatched. This chain's CDR3 is CASSDAGLAGGIDEQYF. DNA of the CDR3: TGTGCCAGCAGTGACGCAGGACTAGCGGGGGGTATCGATGAGCAGTACTTC.

The sample holds a few counts of this clonotype. This rearrangement joins TRBV6-1 to TRBJ2-3; 14 bases align to TRBD2. The CDR3 covers 15 residues. The germline V gene has CDR1 MNHNS and CDR2 SASEGT. The ends lost 8 bases at V and 4 bases at J; junction bases unmatched: 5. For the CDR3, the DNA is TGTGCCAGCCATAGACTAGCGGGGGGGCCAGATACGCAGTATTTT. This codes for CASHRLAGGPDTQYF.

This clonotype was seen more than once but under ten times. The V gene is TRBV20-1, the J gene TRBJ2-2; D call uncertain. Trimming took off 3 bases at V and 2 bases at J, with 16 bases between the two ends. Looked up from germline, CDR1 is DFQATT and CDR2 is SNEGSKA (reference sequence). The CDR3 loop spans 16 amino acids. As DNA, the CDR3 is TGCAGTGCTAGGGGCCCCGGCCTGGGAAACACCGGGGAGCTGTTTTTT. Protein: CSARGPGLGNTGELFF.

This clonotype occurred many times. V is TRBV15 and J is TRBJ1-2; a weak D match, TRBD1 (5 bases). The germline V and J ends were trimmed by 3 bases and 7 bases, with 12 bases remaining between them. The germline gives CDR1 LNHNV, CDR2 YYDKDF (reference sequence). There are 13 residues in the CDR3. This chain's CDR3 is CATSSRRGVGYTF. DNA of the CDR3: TGTGCCACCAGCAGCCGTCGGGGGGTTGGCTACACCTTC.

This clonotype was observed a few times. With a much larger clone just one base away, this may be a read error. V usage is TRBV27 and J usage is TRBJ2-5, with TRBD1 identical over 11 bases. V lost 4 bases and J lost 11; bases outside the gene matches: 18. Germline assignment: CDR1 MNHEY and CDR2 SMNVEV (reference sequence). This CDR3 spans 17 amino acids. In nucleotides, the CDR3 is TGTGCCAGCAGTTCGCCCCCGGACAGGGGGCGAAGGAGGGAGCAGTACTTC. This encodes CASSSPPDRGRRREQYF.

This clonotype was recorded at least ten times. The chain combines TRBV5-1 with TRBJ2-3; 8 nucleotides agree with TRBD1. Trimming cost V 3 bases and J 2 bases; bases outside gene matches: 5. Germline CDR1 reads SGHRS; CDR2 reads YFSETQ. CDR3 size: 15 residues. The CDR3, as DNA: TGCGCCAGCAGCTCAGACAGGGGCGACACAGATACGCAGTATTTT. Protein sequence: CASSSDRGDTDTQYF.

Details on this clonotype: A clone one base away is much larger, so this may be a read error. V and J are TRBV19 and TRBJ2-4; no definite D call. The J call may be incorrect, as the DNA end agrees better with TRBJ2-7. Germline CDR1 reads LNHDA; CDR2 reads SQIVND (reference sequence). The CDR3 has 13 residues. CDR3: CASRDALDHEQYF. The CDR3, as DNA: TGTGCCAGTAGAGACGCTCTGGACCACGAGCAGTACTTC.